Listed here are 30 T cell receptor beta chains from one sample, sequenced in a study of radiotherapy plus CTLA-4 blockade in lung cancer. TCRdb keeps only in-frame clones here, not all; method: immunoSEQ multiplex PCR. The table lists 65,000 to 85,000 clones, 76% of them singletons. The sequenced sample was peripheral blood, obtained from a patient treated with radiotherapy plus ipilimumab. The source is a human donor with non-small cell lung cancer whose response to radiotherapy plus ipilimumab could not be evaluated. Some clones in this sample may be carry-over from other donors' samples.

Written as DNA, the CDR3 is TGTGCCAGCAGCGACGCCGGGACAGAATTTTACAATGAGCAGTTCTTC. Translating it yields CASSDAGTEFYNEQFF. The chain recombines TRBV25-1 with TRBJ2-1, with TRBD1 identical over 7 bases. Germline V lookup: CDR1 MGHDK, CDR2 SYGVNS. This CDR3 has 16 amino acids. V dropped 6 bases and J dropped 4; count of bases not matched to a gene: 12.

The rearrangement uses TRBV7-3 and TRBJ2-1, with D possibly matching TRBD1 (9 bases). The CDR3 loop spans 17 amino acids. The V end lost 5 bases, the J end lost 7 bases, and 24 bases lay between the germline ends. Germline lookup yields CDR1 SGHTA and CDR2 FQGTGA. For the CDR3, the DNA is TGTGCCAGCAGCACCTTAGCGGGACAGGGCCTGGAGAATGAGCAGTTCTTC. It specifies CASSTLAGQGLENEQFF.

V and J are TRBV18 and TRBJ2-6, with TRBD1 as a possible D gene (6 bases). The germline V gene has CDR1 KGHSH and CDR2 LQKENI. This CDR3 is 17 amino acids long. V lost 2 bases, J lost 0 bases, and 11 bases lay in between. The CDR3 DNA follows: TGTGCCAGCTCACCAATGTTAGGGGGCTCTGGGGCCAACGTCCTGACTTTC. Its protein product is CASSPMLGGSGANVLTF.

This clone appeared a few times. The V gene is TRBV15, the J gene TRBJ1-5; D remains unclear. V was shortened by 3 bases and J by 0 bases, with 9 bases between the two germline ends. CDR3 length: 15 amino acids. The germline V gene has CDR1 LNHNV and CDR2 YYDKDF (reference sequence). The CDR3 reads CATSSQRYSNQPQHF. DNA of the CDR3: TGTGCCACCAGCAGCCAGCGATATAGCAATCAGCCCCAGCATTTT.

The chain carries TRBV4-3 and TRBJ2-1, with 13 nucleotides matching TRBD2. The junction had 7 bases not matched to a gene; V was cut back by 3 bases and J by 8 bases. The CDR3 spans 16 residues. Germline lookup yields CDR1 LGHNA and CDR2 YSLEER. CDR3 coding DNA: TGCGCCAGCAGCCACGCCGGGACTAGCGGGGTCGATGAGCAGTTCTTC. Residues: CASSHAGTSGVDEQFF.

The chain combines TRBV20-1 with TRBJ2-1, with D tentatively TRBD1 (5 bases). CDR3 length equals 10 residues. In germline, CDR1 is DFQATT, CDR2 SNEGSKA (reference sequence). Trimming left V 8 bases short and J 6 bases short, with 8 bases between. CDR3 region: CSPRVNEQFF. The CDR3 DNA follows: TGCAGTCCCAGGGTCAATGAGCAGTTCTTC.

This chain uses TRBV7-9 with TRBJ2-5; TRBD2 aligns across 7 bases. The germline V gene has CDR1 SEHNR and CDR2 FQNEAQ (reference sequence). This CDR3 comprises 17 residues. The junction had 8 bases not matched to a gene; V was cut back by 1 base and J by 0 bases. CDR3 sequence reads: CASSLGPLAGYQETQYF. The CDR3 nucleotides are TGTGCCAGCAGCTTAGGACCCTTAGCGGGTTACCAAGAGACCCAGTACTTC.

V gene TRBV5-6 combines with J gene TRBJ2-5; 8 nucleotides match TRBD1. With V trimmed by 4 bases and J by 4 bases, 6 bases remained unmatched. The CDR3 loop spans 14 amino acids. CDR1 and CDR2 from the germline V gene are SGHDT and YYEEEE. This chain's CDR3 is CASSPGQGPETQYF. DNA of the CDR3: TGTGCCAGCAGCCCCGGACAGGGCCCAGAGACCCAGTACTTC.

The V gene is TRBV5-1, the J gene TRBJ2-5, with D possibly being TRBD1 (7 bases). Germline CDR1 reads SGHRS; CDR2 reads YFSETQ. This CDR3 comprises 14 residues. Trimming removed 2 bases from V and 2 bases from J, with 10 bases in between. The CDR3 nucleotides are TGCGCCAGCAGCTTACAGGGGAGGCAAGAGACCCAGTACTTC. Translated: CASSLQGRQETQYF.

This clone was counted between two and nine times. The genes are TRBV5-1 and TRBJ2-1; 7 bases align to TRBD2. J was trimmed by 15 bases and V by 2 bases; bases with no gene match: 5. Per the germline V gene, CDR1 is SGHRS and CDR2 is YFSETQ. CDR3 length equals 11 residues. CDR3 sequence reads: CASSFGLVPFF. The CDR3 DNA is TGCGCCAGCAGCTTTGGACTAGTTCCGTTCTTC.

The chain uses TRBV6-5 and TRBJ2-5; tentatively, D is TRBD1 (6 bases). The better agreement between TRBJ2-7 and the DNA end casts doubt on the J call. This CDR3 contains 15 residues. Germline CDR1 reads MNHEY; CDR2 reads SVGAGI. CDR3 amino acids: CASSYSGQLSYEQYF. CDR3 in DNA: TGTGCCAGCAGTTACTCAGGACAGTTATCCTACGAGCAGTACTTC.

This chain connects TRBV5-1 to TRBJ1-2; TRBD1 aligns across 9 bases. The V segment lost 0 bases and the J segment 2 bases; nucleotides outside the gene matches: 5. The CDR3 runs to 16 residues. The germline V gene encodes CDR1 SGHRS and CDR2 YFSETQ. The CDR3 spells CASSLAPGTGNYGYTF. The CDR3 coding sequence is TGCGCCAGCAGCTTGGCCCCCGGGACAGGGAACTATGGCTACACCTTC.

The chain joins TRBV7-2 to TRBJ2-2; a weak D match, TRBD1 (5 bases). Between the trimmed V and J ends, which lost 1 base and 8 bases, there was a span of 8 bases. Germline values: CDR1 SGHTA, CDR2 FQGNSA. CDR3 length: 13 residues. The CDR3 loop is CASSLEGRGELFF. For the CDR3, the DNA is TGTGCCAGCAGCTTAGAGGGGCGGGGGGAGCTGTTTTTT.

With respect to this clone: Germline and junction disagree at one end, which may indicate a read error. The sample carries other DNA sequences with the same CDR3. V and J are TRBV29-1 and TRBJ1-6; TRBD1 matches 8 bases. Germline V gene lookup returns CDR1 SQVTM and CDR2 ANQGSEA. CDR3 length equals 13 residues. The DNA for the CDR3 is TGCAGCGTCCAGGGGGCTCCGAATTCGCCCCTCCACTTT. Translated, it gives CSVQGAPNSPLHF.

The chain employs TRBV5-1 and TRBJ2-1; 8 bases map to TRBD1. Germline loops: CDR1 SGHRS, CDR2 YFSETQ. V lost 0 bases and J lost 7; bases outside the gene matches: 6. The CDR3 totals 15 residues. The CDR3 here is CASSLVGQGSNEQFF. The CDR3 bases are TGCGCCAGCAGCTTGGTTGGACAGGGTTCGAATGAGCAGTTCTTC.

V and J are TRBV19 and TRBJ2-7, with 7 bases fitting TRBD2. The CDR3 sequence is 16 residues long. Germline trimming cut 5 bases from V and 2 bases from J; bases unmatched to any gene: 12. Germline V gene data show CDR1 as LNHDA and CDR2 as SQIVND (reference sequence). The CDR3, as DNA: TGTGCCAGTAGTGATCTTTATGGGAGGGACCCCTACGAGCAGTACTTC. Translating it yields CASSDLYGRDPYEQYF.

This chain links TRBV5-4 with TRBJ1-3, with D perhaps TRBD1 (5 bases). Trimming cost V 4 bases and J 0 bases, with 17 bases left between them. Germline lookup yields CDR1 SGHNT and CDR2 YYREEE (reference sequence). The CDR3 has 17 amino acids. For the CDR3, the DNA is TGTGCCAGCAGCGAAACCTTAGGGGCCCGCTCTGGAAACACCATATATTTT. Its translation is CASSETLGARSGNTIYF.

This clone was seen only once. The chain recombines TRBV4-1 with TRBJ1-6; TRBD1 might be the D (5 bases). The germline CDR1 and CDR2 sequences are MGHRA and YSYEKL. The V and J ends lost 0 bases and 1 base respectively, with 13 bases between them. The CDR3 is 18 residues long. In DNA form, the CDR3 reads TGCGCCAGCAGCCAAGATAGGGGCTTAGGGTCCTATAATTCACCCCTCCACTTT. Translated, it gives CASSQDRGLGSYNSPLHF.

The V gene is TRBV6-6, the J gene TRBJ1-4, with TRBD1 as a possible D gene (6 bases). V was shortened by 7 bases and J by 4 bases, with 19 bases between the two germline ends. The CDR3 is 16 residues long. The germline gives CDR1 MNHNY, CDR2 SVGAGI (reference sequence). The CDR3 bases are TGTGCCAGCACCCTGCGGGGGGCGATGAATAATGAAAAACTGTTTTTT. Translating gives CASTLRGAMNNEKLFF.

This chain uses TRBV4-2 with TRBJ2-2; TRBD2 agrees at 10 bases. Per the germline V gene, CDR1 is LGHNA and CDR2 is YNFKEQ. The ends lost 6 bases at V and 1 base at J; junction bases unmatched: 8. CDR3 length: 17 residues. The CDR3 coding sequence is TGTGCCAGCAGTCGTTTGAGCGGGGGGGAGAACACCGGGGAGCTGTTTTTT. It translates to CASSRLSGGENTGELFF.

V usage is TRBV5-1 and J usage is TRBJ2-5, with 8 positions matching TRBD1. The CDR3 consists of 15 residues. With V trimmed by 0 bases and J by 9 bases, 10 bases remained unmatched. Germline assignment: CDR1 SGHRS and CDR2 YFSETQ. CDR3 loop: CASSLAMGQARAQYF. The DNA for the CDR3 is TGCGCCAGCAGCTTGGCCATGGGACAGGCTCGGGCCCAGTACTTC.

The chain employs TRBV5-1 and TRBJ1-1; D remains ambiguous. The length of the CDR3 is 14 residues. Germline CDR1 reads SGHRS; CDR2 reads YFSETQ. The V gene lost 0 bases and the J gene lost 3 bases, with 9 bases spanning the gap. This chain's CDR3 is CASSLGGQDTEAFF. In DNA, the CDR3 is TGCGCCAGCAGCTTGGGCGGGCAGGACACTGAAGCTTTCTTT.

As DNA, the CDR3 is TGTGCCAGCAGCCAAGATGGAGGGGCCGCCGGTGGTGAAGCTTTCTTT. It yields the protein CASSQDGGAAGGEAFF. This chain links TRBV4-2 with TRBJ1-1, with D perhaps TRBD1 (5 bases). In germline, CDR1 is LGHNA, CDR2 YNFKEQ. CDR3 size: 16 residues. The germline V and J ends were trimmed by 0 bases and 7 bases, with 18 bases remaining between them.

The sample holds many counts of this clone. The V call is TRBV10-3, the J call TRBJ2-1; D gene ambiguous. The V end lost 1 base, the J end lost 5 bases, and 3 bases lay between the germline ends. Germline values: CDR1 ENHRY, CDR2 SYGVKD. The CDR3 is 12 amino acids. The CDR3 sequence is CAISELNNEQFF. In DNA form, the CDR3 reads TGTGCCATCAGTGAGTTAAACAATGAGCAGTTCTTC.

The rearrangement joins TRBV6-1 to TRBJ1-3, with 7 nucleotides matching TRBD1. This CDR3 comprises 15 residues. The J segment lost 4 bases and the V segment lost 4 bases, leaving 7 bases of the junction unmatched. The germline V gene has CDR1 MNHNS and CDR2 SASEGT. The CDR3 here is CASSVRDRRGNTIYF. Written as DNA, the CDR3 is TGTGCCAGCAGTGTGCGGGACAGACGGGGAAACACCATATATTTT.

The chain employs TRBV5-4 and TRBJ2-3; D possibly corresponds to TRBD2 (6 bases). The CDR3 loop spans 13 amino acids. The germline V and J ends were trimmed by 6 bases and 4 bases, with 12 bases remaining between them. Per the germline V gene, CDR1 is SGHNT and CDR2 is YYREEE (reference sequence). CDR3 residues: CASIPRGSDTQYF. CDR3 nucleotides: TGTGCCAGCATCCCCCGGGGGTCAGATACGCAGTATTTT.

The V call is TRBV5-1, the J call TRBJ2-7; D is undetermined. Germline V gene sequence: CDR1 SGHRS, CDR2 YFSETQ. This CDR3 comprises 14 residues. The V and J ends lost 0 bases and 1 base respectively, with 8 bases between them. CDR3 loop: CASSLAVASYEQYF. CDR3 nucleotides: TGCGCCAGCAGCTTGGCGGTAGCTTCCTACGAGCAGTACTTC. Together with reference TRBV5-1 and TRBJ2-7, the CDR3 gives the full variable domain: KAGVTQTPRYLIKTRGQQVTLSCSPISGHRSVSWYQQTPGQGLQFLFEYFSETQRNKGNFPGRFSGRQFSNSRSEMNVSTLELGDSALYLCASSLAVASYEQYFGPGTRLTVT.

The CDR3 is CASSQDAGASSGNTIYF. CDR3 in DNA: TGCGCCAGCAGCCAAGATGCGGGGGCCAGCTCTGGAAACACCATATATTTT. V is TRBV4-1 and J is TRBJ1-3; perhaps TRBD1 as D (6 bases). CDR1 and CDR2 (germline): MGHRA, YSYEKL. This CDR3 has 17 residues. V lost 0 bases, J lost 0 bases, and 12 bases lay in between.

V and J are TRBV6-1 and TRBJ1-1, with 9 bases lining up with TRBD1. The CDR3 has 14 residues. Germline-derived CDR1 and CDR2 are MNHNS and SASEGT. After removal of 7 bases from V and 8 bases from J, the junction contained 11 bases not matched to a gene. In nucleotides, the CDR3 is TGTGCCAGCAAAGACAGGGGGGCCGGAAGGGAAGCTTTCTTT. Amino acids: CASKDRGAGREAFF.

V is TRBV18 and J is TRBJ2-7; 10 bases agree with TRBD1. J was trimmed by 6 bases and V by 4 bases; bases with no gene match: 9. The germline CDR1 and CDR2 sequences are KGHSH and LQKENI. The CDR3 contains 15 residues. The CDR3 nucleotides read TGTGCCAGCTCACGGCAGACAGGGGGCAGTTCCGAGCAGTACTTC. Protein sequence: CASSRQTGGSSEQYF.